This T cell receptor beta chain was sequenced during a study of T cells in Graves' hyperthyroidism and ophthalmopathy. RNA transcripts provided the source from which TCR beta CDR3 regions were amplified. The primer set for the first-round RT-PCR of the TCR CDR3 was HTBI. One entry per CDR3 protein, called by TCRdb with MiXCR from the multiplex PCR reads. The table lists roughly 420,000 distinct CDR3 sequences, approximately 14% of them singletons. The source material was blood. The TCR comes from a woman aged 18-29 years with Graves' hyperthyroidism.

CDR3 residues: CSAQRSYSNQPQHF. Here the CDR3 DNA reads TGCAGTGCCCAGAGGTCGTATAGCAATCAGCCCCAGCATTTT. This chain uses TRBV20-1 with TRBJ1-5; no definite D call. The V gene's germline CDR1 is DFQATT and CDR2 SNEGSKA (reference sequence). This CDR3 region has 14 residues. Between the trimmed V and J ends, which lost 6 bases and 0 bases, there was a span of 12 bases.